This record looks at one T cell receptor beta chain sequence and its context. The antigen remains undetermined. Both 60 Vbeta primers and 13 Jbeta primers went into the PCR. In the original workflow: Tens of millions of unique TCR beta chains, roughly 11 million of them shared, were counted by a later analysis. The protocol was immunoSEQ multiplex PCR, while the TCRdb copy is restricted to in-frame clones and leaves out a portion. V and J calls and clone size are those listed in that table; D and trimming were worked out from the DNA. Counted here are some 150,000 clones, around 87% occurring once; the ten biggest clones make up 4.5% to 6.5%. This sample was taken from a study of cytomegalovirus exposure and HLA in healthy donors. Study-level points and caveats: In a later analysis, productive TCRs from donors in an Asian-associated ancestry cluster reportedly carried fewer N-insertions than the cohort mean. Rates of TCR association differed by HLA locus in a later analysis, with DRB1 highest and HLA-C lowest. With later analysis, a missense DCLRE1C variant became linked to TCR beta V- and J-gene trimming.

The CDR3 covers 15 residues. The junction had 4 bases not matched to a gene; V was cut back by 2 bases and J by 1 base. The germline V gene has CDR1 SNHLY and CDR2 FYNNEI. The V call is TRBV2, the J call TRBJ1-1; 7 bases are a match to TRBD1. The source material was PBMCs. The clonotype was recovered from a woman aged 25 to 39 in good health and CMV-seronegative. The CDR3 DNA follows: TGTGCCAGCAGTGAAAAGGGGGCGGCGAACACTGAAGCTTTCTTT. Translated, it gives CASSEKGAANTEAFF.